The following is a T cell receptor beta chain sequence with its context. Here immunoSEQ multiplex PCR was the method, and the copy in TCRdb shows in-frame clones only, minus some. The sample comprises 77,000 or so clones, 75% to 85% of which are singletons, and 5.5% to 7.5% rests with the top ten. This entry belongs to a study of blood T cell repertoires in COVID-19. Germline trimming cut 6 bases from V and 9 bases from J; bases unmatched to any gene: 9. Germline V gene lookup returns CDR1 SNHLY and CDR2 FYNNEI. The CDR3 is 15 amino acids. The specimen sequenced was peripheral blood. V gene TRBV2 combines with J gene TRBJ1-6; 9 bases map to TRBD1. The receptor was isolated from a woman between 55 and 75 years old with acute or convalescent COVID-19. The DNA for the CDR3 is TGTGCCAGCAGCGTCCTTGGGACAGGGTCTTCACCCCTCCACTTT. Protein: CASSVLGTGSSPLHF.